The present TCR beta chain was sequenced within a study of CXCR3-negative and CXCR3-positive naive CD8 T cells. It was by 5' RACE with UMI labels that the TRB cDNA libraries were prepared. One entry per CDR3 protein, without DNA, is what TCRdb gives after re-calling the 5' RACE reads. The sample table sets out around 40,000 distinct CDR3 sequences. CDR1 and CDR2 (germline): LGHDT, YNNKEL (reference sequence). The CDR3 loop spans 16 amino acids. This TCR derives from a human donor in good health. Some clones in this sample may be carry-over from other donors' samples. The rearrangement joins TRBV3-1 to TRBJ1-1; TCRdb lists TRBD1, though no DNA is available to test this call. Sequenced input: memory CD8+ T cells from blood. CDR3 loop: CASSGWEERGNTEAFF.